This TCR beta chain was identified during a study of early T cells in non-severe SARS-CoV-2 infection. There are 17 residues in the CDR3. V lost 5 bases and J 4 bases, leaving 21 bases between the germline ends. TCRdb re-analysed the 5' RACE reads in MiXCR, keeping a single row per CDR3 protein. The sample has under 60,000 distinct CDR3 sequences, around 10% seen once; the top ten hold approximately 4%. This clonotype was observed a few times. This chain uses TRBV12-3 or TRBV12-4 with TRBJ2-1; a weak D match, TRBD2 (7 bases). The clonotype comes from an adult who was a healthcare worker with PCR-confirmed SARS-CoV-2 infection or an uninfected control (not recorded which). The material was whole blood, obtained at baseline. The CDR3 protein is CASSPRGASVLYNEQFF. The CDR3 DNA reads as TGTGCCAGCAGTCCACGGGGGGCGTCCGTTCTATACAATGAGCAGTTCTTC.